Listed below are T cell receptor beta chains from one sample, sequenced in a study of blood T cells in healthy people across ages. TCRdb passed the 5' RACE reads through MiXCR, listing each CDR3 protein once. The sample consists of over 950,000 distinct CDR3 sequences, around two fifths of them appearing once. The material sequenced was blood. Receptor source: a young man in good health. The conserved cysteine and the conserved F or W are not part of the CDR3 here.

v_gene	CDR3aa
TRBV6-5	ASTHRGAAKNIQY
TRBV12-3/TRBV12-4	ASSFKEAWGAISYNEQF
TRBV4-3	ASSQDHTGSNQPQH
TRBV7-2	ASSSGPRSTF
TRBV12-5	ASGLVHGNTEAF
TRBV6-2/TRBV6-3	ASSYRTVRNTEAF
TRBV7-8	ASSLEGLAGGLTYNEQF
TRBV7-2	ASSLEGTWAHGINQPQH
TRBV20-1	SASPSLYGYT
TRBV5-1	ASNSPRGVNNEQF
TRBV28	ASSLFGAQETQY
TRBV5-5	ASSWTDSNSPLH
TRBV7-2	ASSPKGTSGLDTQY
TRBV2	ASSDVGRESQPQH
TRBV24-1	ATRAGGVTDTQY
TRBV29-1	SVEVVDTEAF
TRBV4-1	ASSQSTATDTQY
TRBV29-1	SVEGRGRGDEQY
TRBV14	ASSQVPADTEAF
TRBV20-1	SARDEQGADTQY
TRBV4-1	ASSQAGTDALNIQY
TRBV14	ASSQTGLFQPQH
TRBV4-3	ASSQGTGGNQPKH
TRBV5-6	ASSLPQSRDRGRHNEQY
TRBV28	ASSPTGMGQPQH
TRBV30	AWSFRDRGQQY
TRBV12-3/TRBV12-4	ASRPGESSYNEQY
TRBV5-1	ASSLLGGPLYEQY
TRBV5-1	ASSLYGGPTDYGYT
TRBV10-3	AIRDALGEGYT
TRBV7-9	ASSFSRGNTEAF
TRBV7-2	ASSLGAYGYT
TRBV14	ASSQVTVSSYNEQF
TRBV5-1	ASSVGGHSGANVLT
TRBV12-3/TRBV12-4	ASSNSPGDTTEAF
TRBV7-6	ASSVSTSYNEQF
TRBV20-1	SSTSGLAGGGGSYNEQF
TRBV5-1	ASSSRSDRATDTQY
TRBV2	ASSERGEGTQY
TRBV10-3	AIKLYTGELF
TRBV5-6	ASSLALAHRGGAYNEQY
TRBV29-1	SVPSKKSGGFQETQY
TRBV20-1	SARDCRGQGRNEQF
TRBV20-1	SALDRGYSNEQY